Reported below is one TCR beta chain. Antigen specificity is unknown. The CDR3 covers 17 residues. CDR1 and CDR2 (germline): SGHAT, FQDESV (reference sequence). Trimming cost V 2 bases and J 3 bases, with 20 bases left between them. This record belongs to a study of shared clonotypes between healthy human individuals. As for the study in general: Per-donor plates numbered three CD4 naive, three CD4 memory, two CD8 naive and one CD8 memory. Study findings and constraints: As a rule, naive subsets had a larger estimated richness than memory subsets.

Data came from immunoSEQ multiplex PCR; TCRdb stores just in-frame clones and leaves some out. The sample lists approximately 2.5 million clones, around nine tenths occurring once. The source material was naive CD4+ T cells sorted from blood. Subset given: CD45RA+ positively selected. This receptor was taken from a man younger than 35 in good health. The rearrangement links TRBV11-1 to TRBJ2-7; weak D call: TRBD2 (6 bases). CDR3 region: CASSLIRTRYGGYEQYF. CDR3 bases: TGTGCCAGCAGCTTAATTAGAACACGCTACGGGGGCTACGAGCAGTACTTC.